The following is a T cell receptor (beta chain) sequence with its context. The sample is drawn from a study of shared T cell receptors in the human thymus. Sequencing was performed with immunoSEQ multiplex PCR; in TCRdb, only in-frame clones are kept and a portion is missing. The sample yields approximately 490,000 clones, 75% to 85% seen once. The CDR3 runs to 15 residues. V was shortened by 0 bases and J by 2 bases, with 8 bases between the two germline ends. The germline V gene has CDR1 SGHRS and CDR2 YFSETQ. The same specimen was also included in a second study, on human thymus T cells.

The sequence came from a boy under three years old with a congenital heart defect. The chain carries TRBV5-1 and TRBJ2-2; maybe TRBD1 (5 bases). The sequenced material came from thymocytes. The DNA of the CDR3 is TGCGCCAGCAGCTTGGAACAGGCAAACACCGGGGAGCTGTTTTTT. Its translation is CASSLEQANTGELFF.